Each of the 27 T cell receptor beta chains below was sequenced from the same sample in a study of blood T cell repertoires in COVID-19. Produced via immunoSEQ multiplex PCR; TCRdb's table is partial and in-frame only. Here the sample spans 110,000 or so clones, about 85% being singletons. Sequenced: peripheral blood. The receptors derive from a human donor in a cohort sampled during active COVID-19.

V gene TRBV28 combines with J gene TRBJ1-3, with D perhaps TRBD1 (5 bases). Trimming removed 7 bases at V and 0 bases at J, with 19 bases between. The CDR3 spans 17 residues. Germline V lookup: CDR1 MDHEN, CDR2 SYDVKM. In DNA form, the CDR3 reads TGTGCCAGCACCAGGTGGAGTCTGGGGCGCTCTGGAAACACCATATATTTT. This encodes CASTRWSLGRSGNTIYF.

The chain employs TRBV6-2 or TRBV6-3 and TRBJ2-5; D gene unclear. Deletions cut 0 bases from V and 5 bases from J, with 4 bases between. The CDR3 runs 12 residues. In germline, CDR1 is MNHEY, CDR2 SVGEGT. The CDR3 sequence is CASSYSSETQYF. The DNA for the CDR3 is TGTGCCAGCAGTTACTCGAGTGAGACCCAGTACTTC.

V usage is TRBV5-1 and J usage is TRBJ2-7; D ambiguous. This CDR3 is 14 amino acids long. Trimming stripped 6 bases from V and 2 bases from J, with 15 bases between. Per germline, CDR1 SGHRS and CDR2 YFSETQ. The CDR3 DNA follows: TGCGCCAGCACCCCAACCCAGATAACCTACGAGCAGTACTTC. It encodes CASTPTQITYEQYF.

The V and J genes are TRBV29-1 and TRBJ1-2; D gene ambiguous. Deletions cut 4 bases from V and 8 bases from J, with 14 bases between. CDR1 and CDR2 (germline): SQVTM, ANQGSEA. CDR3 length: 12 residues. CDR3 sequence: CSVAKTNGGYTF. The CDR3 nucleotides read TGCAGCGTTGCCAAGACAAACGGAGGCTACACCTTC. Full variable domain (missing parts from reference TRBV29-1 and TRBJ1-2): SAVISQKPSRDICQRGTSLTIQCQVDSQVTMMFWYRQQPGQSLTLIATANQGSEATYESGFVIDKFPISRPNLTFSTLTVSNMSPEDSSIYLCSVAKTNGGYTFGSGTRLTVV.

In DNA form, the CDR3 reads TGCGCCAGCAGCCAAGCTGCACAATTGAATTCACCCCTCCACTTT. Protein sequence: CASSQAAQLNSPLHF. The gene calls are TRBV4-3 and TRBJ1-6; D gene uncertain. Deletions cut 1 base from V and 7 bases from J, with 11 bases between. Germline V gives CDR1 LGHNA, CDR2 YSLEER. CDR3 length: 15 amino acids.

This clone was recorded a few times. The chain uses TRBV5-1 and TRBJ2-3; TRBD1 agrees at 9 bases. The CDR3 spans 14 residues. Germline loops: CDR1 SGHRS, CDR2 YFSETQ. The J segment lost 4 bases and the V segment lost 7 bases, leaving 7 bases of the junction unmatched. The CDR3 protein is CASYGQGSADTQYF. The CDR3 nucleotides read TGCGCCAGCTACGGACAGGGGAGTGCAGATACGCAGTATTTT.

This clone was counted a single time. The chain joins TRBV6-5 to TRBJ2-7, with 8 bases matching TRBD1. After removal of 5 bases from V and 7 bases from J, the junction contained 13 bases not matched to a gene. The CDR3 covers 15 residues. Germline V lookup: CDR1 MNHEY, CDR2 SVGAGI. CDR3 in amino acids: CASSQDRAQIGEQYF. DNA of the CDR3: TGTGCCAGCAGTCAGGACAGGGCGCAAATCGGGGAGCAGTACTTC.

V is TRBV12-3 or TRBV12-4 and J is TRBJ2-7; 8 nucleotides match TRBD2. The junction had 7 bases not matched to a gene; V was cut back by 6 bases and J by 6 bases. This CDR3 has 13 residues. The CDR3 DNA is TGTGCCAGCAGACTCAGCGGGGGAGGCGAGCAGTACTTC. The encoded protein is CASRLSGGGEQYF.

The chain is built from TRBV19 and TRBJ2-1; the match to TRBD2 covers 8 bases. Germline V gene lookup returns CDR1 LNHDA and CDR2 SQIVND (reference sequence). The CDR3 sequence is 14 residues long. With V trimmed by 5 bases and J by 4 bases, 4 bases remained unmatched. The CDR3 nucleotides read TGTGCCAGTAGTCTCCGGGGGGGGTACAATGAGCAGTTCTTC. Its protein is CASSLRGGYNEQFF.

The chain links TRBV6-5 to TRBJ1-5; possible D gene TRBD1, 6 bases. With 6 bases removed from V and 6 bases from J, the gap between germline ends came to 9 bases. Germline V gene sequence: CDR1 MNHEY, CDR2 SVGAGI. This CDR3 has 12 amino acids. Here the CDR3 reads CASRQGTQPQHF. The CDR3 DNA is TGTGCCAGCAGGCAGGGGACTCAGCCCCAGCATTTT.

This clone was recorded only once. CDR3 bases: TGTGCCAGCAGCTTTGACAGGTCTGAACGCACAGATACGCAGTATTTT. This sequence encodes CASSFDRSERTDTQYF. The rearrangement uses TRBV5-4 and TRBJ2-3; D might be TRBD1 (6 bases). Deletions cut 2 bases from V and 1 base from J, with 14 bases between. The CDR3 is 16 residues long. Germline assignment: CDR1 SGHNT and CDR2 YYREEE (reference sequence).

CDR3 bases: TGTGCCAGCAGCACTACAGGGTTCCCGAACACCGGGGAGCTGTTTTTT. Amino acid sequence: CASSTTGFPNTGELFF. The chain is built from TRBV5-5 and TRBJ2-2; a weak D match, TRBD1 (6 bases). V lost 4 bases and J 0 bases, leaving 13 bases between the germline ends. There are 16 residues in the CDR3. Looked up from germline, CDR1 is SGHKS and CDR2 is YYEKEE (reference sequence).

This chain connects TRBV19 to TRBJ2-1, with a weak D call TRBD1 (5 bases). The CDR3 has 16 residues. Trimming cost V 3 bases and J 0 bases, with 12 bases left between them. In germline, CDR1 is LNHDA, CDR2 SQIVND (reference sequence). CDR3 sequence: CASSIQGARSYNEQFF. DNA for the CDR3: TGTGCCAGTAGTATCCAAGGGGCACGCTCCTACAATGAGCAGTTCTTC.

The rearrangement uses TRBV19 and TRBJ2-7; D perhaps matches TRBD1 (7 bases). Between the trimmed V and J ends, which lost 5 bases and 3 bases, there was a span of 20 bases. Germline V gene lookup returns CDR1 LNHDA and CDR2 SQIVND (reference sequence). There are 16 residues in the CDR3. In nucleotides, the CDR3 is TGTGCCAGTAGTCTATCGGAGGGGGCGGGTTTCTACGAGCAGTACTTC. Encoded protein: CASSLSEGAGFYEQYF.

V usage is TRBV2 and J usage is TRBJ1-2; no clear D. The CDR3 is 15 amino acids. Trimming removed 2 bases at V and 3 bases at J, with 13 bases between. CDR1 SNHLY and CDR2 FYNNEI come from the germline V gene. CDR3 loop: CASSEPYWQYYGYTF. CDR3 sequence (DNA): TGTGCCAGCAGTGAACCTTATTGGCAGTACTATGGCTACACCTTC.

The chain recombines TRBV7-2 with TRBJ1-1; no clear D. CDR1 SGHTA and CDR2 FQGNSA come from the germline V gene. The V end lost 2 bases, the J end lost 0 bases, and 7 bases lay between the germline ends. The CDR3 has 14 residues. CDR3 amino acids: CASSLLALNTEAFF. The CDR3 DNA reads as TGTGCCAGCAGCTTACTAGCCCTGAACACTGAAGCTTTCTTT.

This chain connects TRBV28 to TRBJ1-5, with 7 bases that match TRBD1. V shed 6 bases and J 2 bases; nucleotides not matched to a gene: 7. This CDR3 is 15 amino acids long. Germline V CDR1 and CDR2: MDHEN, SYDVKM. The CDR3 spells CASRGGRGGNQPQHF. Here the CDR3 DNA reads TGTGCCAGCAGAGGGGGCAGGGGCGGCAATCAGCCCCAGCATTTT.

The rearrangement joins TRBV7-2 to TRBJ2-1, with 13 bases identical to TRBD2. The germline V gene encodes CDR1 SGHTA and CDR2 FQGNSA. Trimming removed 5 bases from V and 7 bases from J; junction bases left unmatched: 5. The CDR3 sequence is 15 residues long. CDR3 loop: CASSVLAGGLNEQFF. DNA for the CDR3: TGTGCCAGCAGCGTACTAGCGGGGGGGTTAAATGAGCAGTTCTTC.

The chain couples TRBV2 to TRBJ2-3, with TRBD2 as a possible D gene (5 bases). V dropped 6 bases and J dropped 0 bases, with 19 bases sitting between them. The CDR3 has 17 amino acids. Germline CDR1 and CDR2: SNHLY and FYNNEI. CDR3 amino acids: CASRTYSGGRSTDTQYF. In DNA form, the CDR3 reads TGTGCCAGCAGGACTTACAGCGGTGGGAGAAGCACAGATACGCAGTATTTT.

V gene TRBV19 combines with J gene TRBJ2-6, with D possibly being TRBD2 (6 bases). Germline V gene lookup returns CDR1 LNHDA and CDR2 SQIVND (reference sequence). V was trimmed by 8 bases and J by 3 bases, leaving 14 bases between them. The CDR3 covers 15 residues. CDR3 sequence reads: CASQTGVSGANVLTF. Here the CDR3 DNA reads TGTGCCAGTCAGACGGGGGTTAGTGGGGCCAACGTCCTGACTTTC.

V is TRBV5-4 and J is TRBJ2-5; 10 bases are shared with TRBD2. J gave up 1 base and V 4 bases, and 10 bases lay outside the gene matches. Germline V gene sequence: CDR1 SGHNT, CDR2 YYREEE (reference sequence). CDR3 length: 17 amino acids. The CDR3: CASSRTSGVAPQETQYF. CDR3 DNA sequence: TGTGCCAGCAGCCGAACTAGCGGGGTCGCCCCCCAAGAGACCCAGTACTTC.

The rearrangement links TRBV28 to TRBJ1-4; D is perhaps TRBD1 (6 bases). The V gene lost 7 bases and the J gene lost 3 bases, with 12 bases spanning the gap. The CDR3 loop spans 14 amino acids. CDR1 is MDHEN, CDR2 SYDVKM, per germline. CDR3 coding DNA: TGTGCCAGCAACAGGGCAGGAGCTAATGAAAAACTGTTTTTT. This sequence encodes CASNRAGANEKLFF.

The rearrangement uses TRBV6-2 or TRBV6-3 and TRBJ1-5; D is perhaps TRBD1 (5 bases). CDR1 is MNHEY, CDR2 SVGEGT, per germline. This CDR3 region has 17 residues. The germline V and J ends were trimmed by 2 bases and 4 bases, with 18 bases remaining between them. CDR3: CASSYSLTEHSNQPQHF. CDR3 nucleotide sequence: TGTGCCAGCAGTTACAGTTTGACAGAACATTCTAATCAGCCCCAGCATTTT.

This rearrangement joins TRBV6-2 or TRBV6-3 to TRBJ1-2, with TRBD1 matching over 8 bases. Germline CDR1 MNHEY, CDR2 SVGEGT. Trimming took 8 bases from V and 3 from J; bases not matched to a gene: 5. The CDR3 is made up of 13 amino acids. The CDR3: CASRLTGDYGYTF. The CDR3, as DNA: TGTGCCAGCCGCCTGACAGGGGACTATGGCTACACCTTC.

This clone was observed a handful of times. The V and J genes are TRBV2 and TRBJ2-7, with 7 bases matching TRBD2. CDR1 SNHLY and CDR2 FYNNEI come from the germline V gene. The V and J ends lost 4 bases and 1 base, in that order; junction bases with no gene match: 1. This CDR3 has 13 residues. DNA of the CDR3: TGTGCCAGCAGTGGGGGGGGATCCTACGAGCAGTACTTC. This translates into CASSGGGSYEQYF.

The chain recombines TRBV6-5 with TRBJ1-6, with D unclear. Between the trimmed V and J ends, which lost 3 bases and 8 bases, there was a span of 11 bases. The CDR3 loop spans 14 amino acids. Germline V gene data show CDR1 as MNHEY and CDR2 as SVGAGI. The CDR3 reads CASSYLGEDSPLHF. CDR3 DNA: TGTGCCAGCAGTTATCTGGGCGAAGATTCACCCCTCCACTTT.

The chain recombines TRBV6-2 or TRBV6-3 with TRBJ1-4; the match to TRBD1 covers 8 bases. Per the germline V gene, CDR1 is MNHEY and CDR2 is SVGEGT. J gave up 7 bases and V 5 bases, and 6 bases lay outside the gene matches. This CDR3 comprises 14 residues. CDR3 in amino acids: CASSRQGPAEKLFF. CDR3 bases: TGTGCCAGCAGTCGACAGGGGCCGGCTGAAAAACTGTTTTTT.